One and the same sample provided the 17 T cell receptor beta chains below, sequenced in a study of OX40 agonist ivuxolimab in advanced cancers. Only in-frame clones appear in the TCRdb table, and some are missing; sequencing was by immunoSEQ multiplex PCR. This repertoire shows 60,000 to 80,000 clones, around 85% found once; its top ten account for over 4.5%. The input for sequencing was CD4+ or CD8+ T cells sorted from blood, taken in a trial of the OX40 agonist ivuxolimab. The receptors shown here come from an adult with an advanced solid tumor such as melanoma, head and neck, liver or kidney cancer.

The V and J genes are TRBV6-4 and TRBJ2-1; a weak D match, TRBD1 (6 bases). V shed 1 base and J shed 7 bases, with 17 bases lying between them. There are 16 residues in the CDR3. The V gene's germline CDR1 is MRHNA and CDR2 SNTAGT. DNA for the CDR3: TGTGCCAGCAGTGACTACCCCTGGGGGCAGAGGAATGAGCAGTTCTTC. Amino acids: CASSDYPWGQRNEQFF.

The chain carries TRBV28 and TRBJ2-1; 8 bases match TRBD1. This CDR3 spans 13 amino acids. Germline-derived CDR1 and CDR2 are MDHEN and SYDVKM. Unmatched junction bases numbered 4, after V lost 6 bases and J lost 6 bases. The CDR3 nucleotides are TGTGCCAGCAGCCCAGGGGGCCGCAATGAGCAGTTCTTC. This sequence encodes CASSPGGRNEQFF.

With respect to this clone: At one end the junction does not follow the germline gene, possibly because of a read error. The chain uses TRBV7-7 and TRBJ2-3; D unclear. The germline V gene encodes CDR1 SSHAT and CDR2 FNYEAQ (reference sequence). The CDR3 is 14 amino acids. CDR3 DNA: TGTGCTAGCAGTTCCCGGATTCGCACAGATACGCAGTATTTT. Translated, it gives CASSSRIRTDTQYF.

V and J are TRBV12-5 and TRBJ1-2; 9 positions match TRBD1. V trimming: 5 bases; J trimming: 6 bases; junction bases outside the gene matches: 10. The CDR3 spans 15 residues. The V gene's germline CDR1 is LGHNT and CDR2 FRNRAP. The CDR3 loop reads CASGQRTGESDGYTF. CDR3 coding DNA: TGTGCTAGTGGTCAACGGACAGGGGAGAGTGATGGCTACACCTTC.

V gene TRBV15 combines with J gene TRBJ2-1; 9 nucleotides align to TRBD2. This CDR3 has 14 amino acids. V was pared by 5 bases and J by 10 bases, with 9 bases of the junction left unmatched. The germline gives CDR1 LNHNV, CDR2 YYDKDF (reference sequence). The CDR3 nucleotides read TGTGCCACCAGCGGGGCGGGGGGGCCTCGGGAGCAGTTCTTC. It yields the protein CATSGAGGPREQFF.

The chain combines TRBV6-6 with TRBJ2-2; possibly TRBD2 for D (5 bases). The V end lost 8 bases, the J end lost 1 base, and 17 bases lay between the germline ends. Germline loops: CDR1 MNHNY, CDR2 SVGAGI (reference sequence). The CDR3 runs 16 residues. Here the CDR3 reads CASGKRGWENTGELFF. The CDR3 DNA is TGTGCCAGCGGAAAGCGAGGGTGGGAGAACACCGGGGAGCTGTTTTTT.

This clone was detected once. For the CDR3, the DNA is TGTGCCAGCAGCTTATCTAGCGGGAGGGCGGTGGAGCAGTACTTC. Its translation is CASSLSSGRAVEQYF. The V and J genes are TRBV7-3 and TRBJ2-7, with 12 bases aligning to TRBD2. The CDR3 contains 15 residues. CDR1 and CDR2 (germline): SGHTA, FQGTGA. V lost 2 bases, J lost 7 bases, and 6 bases stayed unmatched.

This clone was detected only a few times. The V and J genes are TRBV11-3 and TRBJ2-6, with D tentatively TRBD2 (6 bases). This CDR3 comprises 14 residues. Germline CDR1 reads SGHNT; CDR2 reads YENEEA. The V end lost 5 bases, the J end lost 3 bases, and 8 bases lay between the germline ends. The CDR3 loop reads CASSRGVGANVLTF. CDR3 DNA sequence: TGTGCCAGCAGCCGCGGGGTTGGGGCCAACGTCCTGACTTTC.

This chain joins TRBV2 and TRBJ1-1; 7 nucleotides agree with TRBD1. This CDR3 comprises 13 residues. V shed 8 bases, J shed 0 bases, and the junction held 3 bases outside the gene matches. In germline, CDR1 is SNHLY, CDR2 FYNNEI. CDR3 coding DNA: TGTGCCAGCGTCGGACAGGTGAACACTGAAGCTTTCTTT. Residues: CASVGQVNTEAFF.

In this sample, this clone turned up a few times. The genes are TRBV28 and TRBJ2-2; 8 nucleotides agree with TRBD1. The CDR3 covers 15 residues. The V gene's germline CDR1 is MDHEN and CDR2 SYDVKM. V lost 6 bases to trimming and J lost 7 bases; unmatched junction nucleotides: 10. CDR3 in DNA: TGTGCCAGCAGCGGGACAGGTCCTTTAGGCGGGGAGCTGTTTTTT. Protein product: CASSGTGPLGGELFF.

The chain recombines TRBV7-2 with TRBJ2-3; 8 bases align to TRBD2. Germline V CDR1 and CDR2: SGHTA, FQGNSA. The J segment lost 4 bases and the V segment lost 3 bases, leaving 6 bases of the junction unmatched. The CDR3 sequence is 15 residues long. The CDR3 DNA sequence: TGTGCCAGCAGCTTCCGGACTAGCCTGTCAGATACGCAGTATTTT. Translated: CASSFRTSLSDTQYF.

The chain has TRBV5-6 and TRBJ1-5; no clear D. The CDR3 is 12 amino acids. V lost 2 bases and J 4 bases, leaving 4 bases between the germline ends. The germline gives CDR1 SGHDT, CDR2 YYEEEE. The CDR3: CASSLLNQPQHF. The DNA for the CDR3 is TGTGCCAGCAGCTTACTGAATCAGCCCCAGCATTTT.

V is TRBV7-7 and J is TRBJ1-3; D call uncertain. The V and J ends lost 3 bases and 3 bases respectively, with 12 bases between them. CDR3 length: 15 residues. Germline loops: CDR1 SSHAT, CDR2 FNYEAQ (reference sequence). This CDR3 is CASSLGYGFGNTIYF. The CDR3 coding sequence is TGTGCCAGCAGCTTGGGATACGGGTTTGGAAACACCATATATTTT.

This sequence joins TRBV4-1 and TRBJ1-2, with 7 nucleotides matching TRBD1. J lost 1 base, V lost 2 bases, and 4 bases had no gene match. The germline V gene has CDR1 MGHRA and CDR2 YSYEKL. CDR3 length equals 15 residues. CDR3: CASSQTGTVNYGYTF. CDR3 nucleotides: TGCGCCAGCAGCCAAACTGGGACAGTTAACTATGGCTACACCTTC.

This rearrangement joins TRBV10-2 to TRBJ2-5, with 8 bases that match TRBD2. The CDR3 totals 11 residues. CDR1 WSHSY and CDR2 SAAADI come from the germline V gene. With 7 bases clipped from V and 14 bases from J, the junction kept 9 bases outside the gene matches. For the CDR3, the DNA is TGCGCCAGCACCCATTCAGCGGGAGTCTACTTC. This codes for CASTHSAGVYF.

The J gene is TRBJ1-3, the V gene TRBV5-6, with D perhaps matching TRBD1 (6 bases). Germline CDR1 reads SGHDT; CDR2 reads YYEEEE. The V end lost 2 bases, the J end lost 9 bases, and 15 bases lay between the germline ends. This CDR3 has 14 residues. The CDR3 DNA sequence: TGTGCCAGCAGCTTTTACGACATAGGGGGCACCATATATTTT. Protein sequence: CASSFYDIGGTIYF.

The rearrangement uses TRBV11-3 and TRBJ2-5, with 9 bases identical to TRBD2. TRBJ2-7 matches the DNA end more closely, so the J call is doubtful. Germline CDR1 is SGHNT and CDR2 is YENEEA. This CDR3 is built from 14 residues. CDR3 residues: CASSKAGGSYEQYF. The CDR3 bases are TGTGCCAGCAGCAAGGCGGGAGGGTCCTACGAGCAGTACTTC.